One sample yielded the 13 T cell receptor beta chains listed below, sequenced in a study of cytomegalovirus exposure and HLA in healthy donors. PCR was performed using 60 Vbeta and 13 Jbeta primers. The data were produced by immunoSEQ multiplex PCR, yet TCRdb's version contains in-frame clones alone and is incomplete. The sample gives 150,000 to 200,000 clones, around 76% of which show up once; about 1.6% is in the top ten. Sequenced material: PBMCs. The receptors originated from a girl between 5 and 17 years old in good health and CMV-seropositive.

The chain combines TRBV19 with TRBJ1-1; the D gene is possibly TRBD1 (5 bases). CDR1 LNHDA and CDR2 SQIVND come from the germline V gene (reference sequence). The CDR3 totals 14 residues. V shed 2 bases and J shed 3 bases, with 10 bases lying between them. CDR3 protein: CASSIQGRDTEAFF. The CDR3 region has the DNA TGTGCCAGTAGTATACAGGGTCGGGACACTGAAGCTTTCTTT.

The chain is built from TRBV27 and TRBJ2-7; 8 bases are shared with TRBD2. Germline CDR1 is MNHEY and CDR2 is SMNVEV (reference sequence). CDR3 length equals 17 residues. J gave up 4 bases and V 5 bases, and 16 bases lay outside the gene matches. The DNA for the CDR3 is TGTGCCAGCAGTCGGGGGGGCGGGTCCCCGACGGGGTACGAGCAGTACTTC. Translation gives CASSRGGGSPTGYEQYF.

Concerning this clone itself: At one end the junction does not follow the germline gene, possibly because of a read error. This chain joins TRBV30 and TRBJ1-4; D remains ambiguous. The CDR3 consists of 14 residues. In germline, CDR1 is GTSNPN, CDR2 SVGIG (reference sequence). In DNA form, the CDR3 reads TGTGTCTGGAGCATAACTAAGGCTAATGAAAAACTGTTTTTT. Protein product: CVWSITKANEKLFF.

The gene calls are TRBV29-1 and TRBJ1-4; 9 nucleotides align to TRBD1. V lost 5 bases and J lost 7; bases outside the gene matches: 5. The germline gives CDR1 SQVTM, CDR2 ANQGSEA. CDR3 length equals 13 residues. The CDR3 DNA reads TGCAGCGTTTGGGACAGGGAGAGTGAAAAACTGTTTTTT. Encoded protein: CSVWDRESEKLFF.

The chain joins TRBV5-1 to TRBJ2-2, with a weak D call TRBD2 (5 bases). Trimming pared 2 bases from V and 5 bases from J, leaving 16 bases between. CDR1 SGHRS and CDR2 YFSETQ come from the germline V gene. This CDR3 has 16 amino acids. CDR3 in DNA: TGCGCCAGCAGCTTTGGCCGAGGGTCCATGACCGGGGAGCTGTTTTTT. Translating it yields CASSFGRGSMTGELFF.

V usage is TRBV7-2 and J usage is TRBJ2-5; tentative D call: TRBD2 (5 bases). This CDR3 comprises 14 residues. Looked up from germline, CDR1 is SGHTA and CDR2 is FQGNSA. Trimming cost V 6 bases and J 4 bases, with 15 bases left between them. The CDR3 nucleotides read TGTGCCAGCAGTCCAGCGGCCGGCCGAGAGACCCAGTACTTC. Translating it yields CASSPAAGRETQYF.

This clone has just a few counts. The gene calls are TRBV25-1 and TRBJ2-1; 9 bases fit TRBD1. In germline, CDR1 is MGHDK, CDR2 SYGVNS. V lost 6 bases to trimming and J lost 3 bases; unmatched junction nucleotides: 9. The CDR3 is made up of 16 amino acids. CDR3 sequence reads: CASSQTGTGLYNEQFF. The CDR3 nucleotides read TGTGCCAGCAGCCAAACCGGGACAGGGCTCTACAATGAGCAGTTCTTC.

V gene TRBV9 combines with J gene TRBJ2-2, with 7 bases identical to TRBD1. This CDR3 comprises 16 residues. Germline V CDR1 and CDR2: SGDLS, YYNGEE. Losses at the gene ends were 0 bases for V and 5 bases for J; bases not matched to a gene: 7. The CDR3 DNA reads as TGTGCCAGCAGCGTAGCGAGACAGGGACGGACCGGGGAGCTGTTTTTT. Protein: CASSVARQGRTGELFF.

This clone was recorded once. The chain couples TRBV6-5 to TRBJ2-5, with a weak D call TRBD2 (5 bases). Trimming took off 4 bases at V and 10 bases at J, with 13 bases between the two ends. This CDR3 region has 12 residues. Germline-derived CDR1 and CDR2 are MNHEY and SVGAGI. The CDR3 region is CASSSGLGDQYF. In DNA form, the CDR3 reads TGTGCCAGCAGTTCCGGGCTGGGAGACCAGTACTTC.

The chain recombines TRBV4-3 with TRBJ2-2, with 15 bases identical to TRBD2. The CDR3 contains 17 residues. After removal of 0 bases from V and 6 bases from J, the junction contained 2 bases not matched to a gene. Germline CDR1 LGHNA, CDR2 YSLEER. The CDR3 sequence: CASSQERTSGGAGELFF. CDR3 sequence (DNA): TGCGCCAGCAGCCAAGAAAGGACTAGCGGGGGGGCCGGGGAGCTGTTTTTT.

This clone showed up just once. The V gene is TRBV27, the J gene TRBJ1-1, with D possibly TRBD1 on 5 matching bases. The germline V gene has CDR1 MNHEY and CDR2 SMNVEV (reference sequence). This CDR3 is 13 amino acids long. The V and J ends lost 3 bases and 1 base respectively, with 6 bases between them. DNA for the CDR3: TGTGCCAGCAGTTTTGGACAGAACACTGAAGCTTTCTTT. It encodes CASSFGQNTEAFF.

This sequence joins TRBV2 and TRBJ2-1; D perhaps matches TRBD2 (5 bases). The germline V gene encodes CDR1 SNHLY and CDR2 FYNNEI. V gave up 1 base and J gave up 13 bases, with 17 bases separating them. The CDR3 has 14 residues. CDR3 sequence: CASSEGLAIWDQFF. DNA for the CDR3: TGTGCCAGCAGTGAAGGGCTAGCCATATGGGATCAGTTCTTC.

Here the CDR3 DNA reads TGTGCCAGCCGGCGGCGTTTAGGCGTTTCCCGTGAAGCTTTCTTT. Translation gives CASRRRLGVSREAFF. J is TRBJ1-1 and V is TRBV2, with D uncertain. The germline V gene encodes CDR1 SNHLY and CDR2 FYNNEI. V was shortened by 8 bases and J by 7 bases, with 23 bases between the two germline ends. The CDR3 consists of 15 residues.